These T cell receptor beta chains were read from a single sample in a study of cytomegalovirus exposure and HLA in healthy donors. Only in-frame clones appear in the TCRdb table, and some are missing; sequencing was by immunoSEQ multiplex PCR. Of about 130,000 clones listed, around 81% are singletons. The sample taken for sequencing was PBMCs. The receptors stem from a woman aged 45-65 years in good health and CMV-seronegative. CDR3s include the opening cysteine and the closing phenylalanine or tryptophan. The order of the fields is CDR3 length, V gene, D gene, J gene, clone size, CDR3 protein, CDR3 DNA. D genes are given only for firm matches. A row's size may be missing; if present it is once, few, many or a size class.

CDR3 length: 18
V gene: TRBV7-3
D gene: NA
J gene: TRBJ2-1
clone size: NA
CDR3 protein: CASSLMALDSQLRSEQFF
CDR3 DNA: TGTGCCAGCAGCTTAATGGCCCTGGACAGCCAACTTCGGAGCGAGCAGTTCTTC

CDR3 length: 16
V gene: TRBV19
D gene: NA
J gene: TRBJ1-5
clone size: NA
CDR3 protein: CASSMTGGQGNQPQHF
CDR3 DNA: TGTGCCAGTAGTATGACCGGGGGGCAGGGCAATCAGCCCCAGCATTTT

CDR3 length: 15
V gene: TRBV9
D gene: TRBD2
J gene: TRBJ2-7
clone size: NA
CDR3 protein: CASSVVGGSIYEQYF
CDR3 DNA: TGTGCCAGCAGCGTAGTCGGCGGGAGCATATACGAGCAGTACTTC

CDR3 length: 15
V gene: TRBV9
D gene: NA
J gene: TRBJ2-3
clone size: NA
CDR3 protein: CASSVVQGSTDTQYF
CDR3 DNA: TGTGCCAGCAGCGTAGTACAGGGAAGCACAGATACGCAGTATTTT

CDR3 length: 11
V gene: TRBV29-1
D gene: NA
J gene: TRBJ1-1
clone size: few
CDR3 protein: CSVVRGTEAFF
CDR3 DNA: TGCAGCGTTGTGAGAGGCACTGAAGCTTTCTTT

CDR3 length: 14
V gene: TRBV7-2
D gene: TRBD1
J gene: TRBJ2-5
clone size: NA
CDR3 protein: CASRRTGAQETQYF
CDR3 DNA: TGTGCCAGCAGACGGACAGGGGCCCAAGAGACCCAGTACTTC

CDR3 length: 13
V gene: TRBV19
D gene: NA
J gene: TRBJ1-2
clone size: NA
CDR3 protein: CASTRDLDYGYTF
CDR3 DNA: TGTGCCAGTACAAGGGACTTAGACTATGGCTACACCTTC

CDR3 length: 17
V gene: TRBV28
D gene: TRBD2
J gene: TRBJ2-2
clone size: NA
CDR3 protein: CASVKTGLADNTGELFF
CDR3 DNA: TGTGCCAGCGTAAAAACGGGACTAGCGGATAACACCGGGGAGCTGTTTTTT

CDR3 length: 14
V gene: TRBV6-6
D gene: NA
J gene: TRBJ1-1
clone size: NA
CDR3 protein: CASSYLFPNTEAFF
CDR3 DNA: TGTGCCAGCAGTTATCTTTTCCCTAACACTGAAGCTTTCTTT

CDR3 length: 15
V gene: TRBV27
D gene: NA
J gene: TRBJ1-5
clone size: NA
CDR3 protein: CASSLAGSSNQPQHF
CDR3 DNA: TGTGCCAGCAGTTTAGCGGGGAGTAGCAATCAGCCCCAGCATTTT

CDR3 length: 14
V gene: TRBV7-9
D gene: TRBD1
J gene: TRBJ1-5
clone size: once
CDR3 protein: CASRRDGAGGPQHF
CDR3 DNA: TGTGCCAGCCGTAGGGACGGTGCAGGGGGGCCCCAGCATTTT

CDR3 length: 14
V gene: TRBV18
D gene: NA
J gene: TRBJ1-1
clone size: NA
CDR3 protein: CASSPGLRGAEAFF
CDR3 DNA: TGTGCCAGCTCACCGGGTCTCAGGGGCGCTGAAGCTTTCTTT

CDR3 length: 14
V gene: TRBV2
D gene: NA
J gene: TRBJ2-2
clone size: NA
CDR3 protein: CASTPDRSTGELFF
CDR3 DNA: TGTGCCAGCACCCCAGATCGGAGCACCGGGGAGCTGTTTTTT

CDR3 length: 12
V gene: TRBV5-6
D gene: TRBD1
J gene: TRBJ1-2
clone size: NA
CDR3 protein: CASSPTGYGYTF
CDR3 DNA: TGTGCCAGCAGCCCGACAGGGTATGGCTACACCTTC

CDR3 length: 16
V gene: TRBV19
D gene: TRBD1
J gene: TRBJ1-1
clone size: NA
CDR3 protein: CASSATFRGRRTEAFF
CDR3 DNA: TGTGCCAGTAGTGCAACCTTCAGGGGGCGACGCACTGAAGCTTTCTTT

CDR3 length: 17
V gene: TRBV2
D gene: TRBD1
J gene: TRBJ1-2
clone size: NA
CDR3 protein: CASGEDRGPGSAIGYTF
CDR3 DNA: TGTGCCAGCGGGGAGGACAGGGGGCCTGGTTCTGCTATTGGCTACACCTTC

CDR3 length: 12
V gene: TRBV29-1
D gene: TRBD1
J gene: TRBJ1-2
clone size: NA
CDR3 protein: CSARTGNYGYTF
CDR3 DNA: TGCAGCGCTAGGACAGGGAACTATGGCTACACCTTC

CDR3 length: 14
V gene: TRBV2
D gene: TRBD2
J gene: TRBJ2-1
clone size: NA
CDR3 protein: CASGTSGSHNEQFF
CDR3 DNA: TGTGCCAGCGGGACTAGCGGGAGCCACAATGAGCAGTTCTTC

CDR3 length: 15
V gene: TRBV6-1
D gene: TRBD1
J gene: TRBJ1-2
clone size: NA
CDR3 protein: CASSEALTGNYGYTF
CDR3 DNA: TGTGCCAGCAGTGAAGCTTTGACAGGGAACTATGGCTACACCTTC

CDR3 length: 16
V gene: TRBV5-1
D gene: NA
J gene: TRBJ1-5
clone size: NA
CDR3 protein: CASSLGANNPNQPQHF
CDR3 DNA: TGCGCCAGCAGCTTGGGAGCCAATAACCCCAATCAGCCCCAGCATTTT

CDR3 length: 17
V gene: TRBV6-4
D gene: TRBD1
J gene: TRBJ2-2
clone size: few
CDR3 protein: CASSRFGTGANTGELFF
CDR3 DNA: TGTGCCAGCAGCCGATTTGGGACAGGGGCGAACACCGGGGAGCTGTTTTTT

CDR3 length: 16
V gene: TRBV7-9
D gene: TRBD1
J gene: TRBJ1-2
clone size: NA
CDR3 protein: CASSNNTGGLGYGYTF
CDR3 DNA: TGTGCCAGCAGTAATAATACAGGGGGCCTAGGCTATGGCTACACCTTC

CDR3 length: 16
V gene: TRBV28
D gene: TRBD1
J gene: TRBJ2-3
clone size: NA
CDR3 protein: CASSPSGTGIPDTQYF
CDR3 DNA: TGTGCCAGCAGCCCGTCCGGGACAGGGATCCCAGATACGCAGTATTTT

CDR3 length: 16
V gene: TRBV30
D gene: NA
J gene: TRBJ1-3
clone size: NA
CDR3 protein: CAWSVRLKDRRNTIYF
CDR3 DNA: TGTGCCTGGAGTGTACGATTAAAGGACCGGAGGAACACCATATATTTT

CDR3 length: 15
V gene: TRBV4-1
D gene: TRBD1
J gene: TRBJ2-7
clone size: NA
CDR3 protein: CASSQSGTGTYEQYF
CDR3 DNA: TGCGCCAGCAGCCAATCCGGGACAGGAACCTACGAGCAGTACTTC

CDR3 length: 14
V gene: TRBV28
D gene: NA
J gene: TRBJ1-1
clone size: NA
CDR3 protein: CATQRPARGTEAFF
CDR3 DNA: TGTGCCACCCAAAGACCCGCTCGGGGAACTGAAGCTTTCTTT

CDR3 length: 12
V gene: TRBV28
D gene: NA
J gene: TRBJ2-5
clone size: NA
CDR3 protein: CASSTGLETQYF
CDR3 DNA: TGTGCCAGCAGTACAGGGTTGGAGACCCAGTACTTC

CDR3 length: 13
V gene: TRBV30
D gene: NA
J gene: TRBJ1-1
clone size: NA
CDR3 protein: CAWSVLLPTEAFF
CDR3 DNA: TGTGCCTGGAGTGTACTACTGCCCACTGAAGCTTTCTTT

CDR3 length: 15
V gene: TRBV7-8
D gene: NA
J gene: TRBJ2-7
clone size: NA
CDR3 protein: CASSAQGHGSYEQYF
CDR3 DNA: TGTGCCAGCAGCGCCCAGGGTCACGGCTCCTACGAGCAGTACTTC

CDR3 length: 14
V gene: TRBV9
D gene: NA
J gene: TRBJ2-3
clone size: NA
CDR3 protein: CASSVAGAADTQYF
CDR3 DNA: TGTGCCAGCAGCGTAGCGGGAGCGGCAGATACGCAGTATTTT

CDR3 length: 16
V gene: TRBV6-1
D gene: NA
J gene: TRBJ1-2
clone size: few
CDR3 protein: CASSGRREGGNYGYTF
CDR3 DNA: TGTGCCAGCAGTGGACGCCGGGAGGGGGGAAACTATGGCTACACCTTC

CDR3 length: 16
V gene: TRBV7-3
D gene: TRBD2
J gene: TRBJ2-3
clone size: NA
CDR3 protein: CASSGIAGDFTDTQYF
CDR3 DNA: TGTGCCAGCAGCGGCATAGCGGGAGACTTCACAGATACGCAGTATTTT

CDR3 length: 14
V gene: TRBV29-1
D gene: TRBD1
J gene: TRBJ2-2
clone size: NA
CDR3 protein: CSVVRTGVSGELFF
CDR3 DNA: TGCAGCGTTGTACGGACAGGGGTTAGCGGGGAGCTGTTTTTT

CDR3 length: 11
V gene: TRBV29-1
D gene: TRBD1
J gene: TRBJ1-1
clone size: NA
CDR3 protein: CSVGTGLPAFF
CDR3 DNA: TGCAGCGTGGGGACAGGGTTGCCAGCTTTCTTT

CDR3 length: 15
V gene: TRBV9
D gene: NA
J gene: TRBJ1-3
clone size: NA
CDR3 protein: CASSGGLFSGNTIYF
CDR3 DNA: TGTGCCAGCAGCGGGGGACTGTTCTCTGGAAACACCATATATTTT

CDR3 length: 15
V gene: TRBV5-1
D gene: TRBD2
J gene: TRBJ2-1
clone size: NA
CDR3 protein: CASSRPSGAGSRQFF
CDR3 DNA: TGCGCCAGCAGCCGCCCTAGCGGGGCAGGTTCTAGGCAGTTCTTC

CDR3 length: 14
V gene: TRBV7-9
D gene: NA
J gene: TRBJ1-1
clone size: NA
CDR3 protein: CSSSSYRAGTEAFF
CDR3 DNA: TGTTCCAGCAGCTCATACAGGGCTGGAACTGAAGCTTTCTTT

CDR3 length: 16
V gene: TRBV9
D gene: TRBD1
J gene: TRBJ2-3
clone size: NA
CDR3 protein: CASSALLQGYTDTQYF
CDR3 DNA: TGTGCCAGCAGCGCCCTTCTACAGGGGTACACAGATACGCAGTATTTT

CDR3 length: 17
V gene: TRBV7-9
D gene: TRBD1
J gene: TRBJ1-5
clone size: NA
CDR3 protein: CASSQGDSTFSNQPQHF
CDR3 DNA: TGTGCCAGCAGCCAAGGGGACAGTACCTTTAGCAATCAGCCCCAGCATTTT

CDR3 length: 15
V gene: TRBV4-3
D gene: TRBD1
J gene: TRBJ1-4
clone size: few
CDR3 protein: CASSPRDSPFGKLFF
CDR3 DNA: TGCGCCAGCAGCCCGCGGGACAGCCCTTTTGGAAAACTGTTTTTT

CDR3 length: 13
V gene: TRBV5-8
D gene: NA
J gene: TRBJ1-1
clone size: few
CDR3 protein: CASRRQAYTEAFF
CDR3 DNA: TGTGCCAGCAGGAGACAGGCCTACACTGAAGCTTTCTTT